These 14 T cell receptor beta chains were all obtained from the same sample, sequenced in a study of Ad26.COV2.S vaccination and SARS-CoV-2 variants. Profiled with immunoSEQ multiplex PCR; TCRdb holds only in-frame clones, not every one. The sample has 350,000 to 550,000 clones, roughly nine tenths seen once; the top ten hold roughly 2.5%. This sample's treatment: around 19 received Ad26.COV2.S at low or high dose, single or two shots; 5 received placebo; per-sample allocation not given. At day 63 after the first vaccine or placebo injection, samples were drawn. The sample here was peripheral blood, taken in a trial of Ad26.COV2.S vaccine versus placebo. The receptors originated from a person between 18 and 65 years old who received the Ad26.COV2.S COVID-19 vaccine or a placebo.

This chain links TRBV4-1 with TRBJ1-1; D is unresolved. V lost 4 bases and J 1 base, leaving 13 bases between the germline ends. Germline lookup yields CDR1 MGHRA and CDR2 YSYEKL. There are 15 residues in the CDR3. CDR3 sequence (DNA): TGCGCCAGCAGCCGCGACGTGGGTGGGAACACTGAAGCTTTCTTT. Protein product: CASSRDVGGNTEAFF.

V and J are TRBV7-2 and TRBJ1-2, with D possibly matching TRBD1 (6 bases). Germline V gene sequence: CDR1 SGHTA, CDR2 FQGNSA. The CDR3 is 14 residues long. With 3 bases removed from V and 2 bases from J, the gap between germline ends came to 10 bases. CDR3 loop: CASSLKGTNYGYTF. The CDR3 DNA follows: TGTGCCAGCAGCTTGAAGGGGACAAACTATGGCTACACCTTC.

The chain is built from TRBV5-6 and TRBJ2-7; 9 nucleotides agree with TRBD1. CDR3 length: 16 residues. CDR1 and CDR2 from the germline V gene are SGHDT and YYEEEE. The junction had 4 bases not matched to a gene; V was cut back by 0 bases and J by 0 bases. CDR3 DNA sequence: TGTGCCAGCAGCTTGGGACAGGGGGGCCTCTCCTACGAGCAGTACTTC. Translation: CASSLGQGGLSYEQYF. The full variable domain, rest sourced from reference TRBV5-6 and TRBJ2-7, is DAGVTQSPTHLIKTRGQQVTLRCSPKSGHDTVSWYQQALGQGPQFIFQYYEEEERQRGNFPDRFSGHQFPNYSSELNVNALLLGDSALYLCASSLGQGGLSYEQYFGPGTRLTVT.

The CDR3 bases are TGTGCCAGCAGTTCGGCAGGAACCTACGAGCAGTACGTC. Its protein is CASSSAGTYEQYV. The chain has TRBV27 and TRBJ2-7; D remains unclear. Germline CDR1 reads MNHEY; CDR2 reads SMNVEV (reference sequence). The V and J ends lost 4 bases and 2 bases respectively, with 9 bases between them. The CDR3 length is 13 residues.

V usage is TRBV6-5 and J usage is TRBJ2-1, with D perhaps TRBD2 (6 bases). Looked up from germline, CDR1 is MNHEY and CDR2 is SVGAGI. The CDR3 loop spans 14 amino acids. Trimming removed 0 bases at V and 8 bases at J, with 11 bases between. The CDR3 DNA is TGTGCCAGCAGTTACTCGATCGGAGGGTATGAGCAGTTCTTC. This encodes CASSYSIGGYEQFF.

V is TRBV11-3 and J is TRBJ1-1, with D possibly being TRBD1 (5 bases). V lost 6 bases and J 3 bases, leaving 20 bases between the germline ends. Looked up from germline, CDR1 is SGHNT and CDR2 is YENEEA. The CDR3 covers 16 residues. The CDR3 loop reads CASSYTAGKGYTEAFF. CDR3 sequence (DNA): TGTGCCAGCAGTTACACCGCAGGGAAGGGTTACACTGAAGCTTTCTTT. Supplemented by reference TRBV11-3 and TRBJ1-1, the full variable domain reads EAGVVQSPRYKIIEKKQPVAFWCNPISGHNTLYWYLQNLGQGPELLIRYENEEAVDDSQLPKDRFSAERLKGVDSTLKIQPAELGDSAVYLCASSYTAGKGYTEAFFGQGTRLTVV.

The rearrangement uses TRBV19 and TRBJ1-1, with TRBD1 matching 7 bases. This CDR3 spans 16 amino acids. The V gene end was trimmed by 5 bases and the J gene end by 3 bases; junction bases not matched to a gene: 12. The V gene's germline CDR1 is LNHDA and CDR2 SQIVND (reference sequence). The CDR3 nucleotides are TGTGCCAGTAGTTTAGGGGGCCAGGGGTGGGACACTGAAGCTTTCTTT. Residues: CASSLGGQGWDTEAFF.

This chain joins TRBV19 and TRBJ2-4; 7 bases map to TRBD1. The ends lost 7 bases at V and 9 bases at J; junction bases unmatched: 9. The CDR3 runs 13 residues. The germline V gene encodes CDR1 LNHDA and CDR2 SQIVND (reference sequence). The CDR3 region has the DNA TGTGCCAGTAAGCAACAGGGGTCTGGCATTCAGTACTTC. Its translation is CASKQQGSGIQYF.

The chain has TRBV11-3 and TRBJ2-3; D is possibly TRBD1 or TRBD2 (5 bases each). The CDR3 loop spans 16 amino acids. Germline V CDR1 and CDR2: SGHNT, YENEEA. The ends were cut back, 5 bases at V and 2 bases at J, with 17 bases in the middle. The DNA for the CDR3 is TGTGCCAGCAGCAGCTCCAGCGTCGGGACCACAGATACGCAGTATTTT. It encodes CASSSSSVGTTDTQYF.

The V call is TRBV24-1, the J call TRBJ2-7; TRBD1 agrees at 12 bases. V shed 4 bases and J 6 bases; nucleotides not matched to a gene: 15. The CDR3 length is 18 residues. Germline assignment: CDR1 KGHDR and CDR2 SFDVKD. CDR3 amino acids: CATSESGTGGALSGEQYF. The CDR3 DNA is TGTGCCACCAGTGAGTCCGGGACAGGGGGCGCCTTGTCGGGCGAGCAGTACTTC.

The rearrangement uses TRBV6-1 and TRBJ1-2; 7 bases map to TRBD1. CDR3 length: 16 amino acids. CDR1 is MNHNS and CDR2 is SASEGT in the germline V gene. After removal of 3 bases from V and 7 bases from J, the junction contained 14 bases not matched to a gene. The CDR3 DNA follows: TGTGCCAGCAGTGATTCGTTGGTAGGGGGCTATTTTGGCTACACCTTC. Its protein is CASSDSLVGGYFGYTF.

This chain connects TRBV5-4 to TRBJ2-7, with D hard to call. CDR3 size: 13 residues. Germline assignment: CDR1 SGHNT and CDR2 YYREEE (reference sequence). Trimming removed 2 bases from V and 6 bases from J, with 12 bases in between. CDR3 DNA: TGTGCCAGCAGCTTTGACCCGGCCAGCGAGCAGTACTTC. This translates into CASSFDPASEQYF.

This rearrangement joins TRBV6-5 to TRBJ2-2; D not resolved. The V gene lost 6 bases and the J gene lost 5 bases, with 13 bases spanning the gap. The CDR3 runs to 14 residues. CDR1 is MNHEY, CDR2 SVGAGI, per germline. The CDR3 sequence is CASRFNGFTGELFF. CDR3 sequence (DNA): TGTGCCAGCAGGTTCAATGGATTTACCGGGGAGCTGTTTTTT.

The V gene is TRBV29-1, the J gene TRBJ2-1, with a possible D match to TRBD2 (6 bases). This CDR3 is 10 amino acids long. The V end was cut by 6 bases, the J end by 12 bases, with 12 bases between. From germline, CDR1 is SQVTM and CDR2 ANQGSEA. This CDR3 reads CSVGGTLQFF. CDR3 coding DNA: TGCAGCGTCGGCGGGACCCTGCAGTTCTTC.